This is a list of T cell receptor beta chains from one sample in a study of blood T cell repertoires in COVID-19. The repertoire was sequenced with immunoSEQ multiplex PCR; TCRdb's copy has only in-frame clones and lacks some. The sample lists under 250,000 clones, about 87% occurring once. Sequencing input: peripheral blood. These receptors were taken from a woman aged 70-85 years with active or convalescent COVID-19. CDR3s include the opening cysteine and the closing phenylalanine or tryptophan. D genes are given only for firm matches. Expanded clones are given a class, and other clones once, few, many or no size at all.

j_gene,abundance,v_gene,d_gene,CDR3aa,CDR3nt
TRBJ2-2,.,TRBV7-3,.,CASSLTEDTGELFF,TGTGCCAGCAGCTTAACGGAGGACACCGGGGAGCTGTTTTTT
TRBJ2-3,.,TRBV7-2,.,CASSLESGGTDTQYF,TGTGCCAGCAGCTTAGAGTCAGGGGGCACAGATACGCAGTATTTT
TRBJ1-2,.,TRBV27,TRBD1,CASGSGGQYGYTF,TGTGCCAGCGGGTCAGGGGGTCAATATGGCTACACCTTC
TRBJ1-1,.,TRBV3-1/TRBV3-2,.,CASRSGTGKNTEAFF,TGTGCCAGCAGGTCGGGTACAGGGAAGAACACTGAAGCTTTCTTT
TRBJ2-3,.,TRBV3-1/TRBV3-2,.,CASSLPAEDTQYF,TGTGCCAGCAGCCTACCAGCGGAAGATACGCAGTATTTT
TRBJ1-1,.,TRBV7-9,.,CASTLGGAEAFF,TGTGCCAGCACTCTTGGGGGGGCTGAAGCTTTCTTT
TRBJ2-3,.,TRBV27,TRBD2,CASSFGGDSAYF,TGTGCCAGCAGTTTCGGGGGGGATAGCGCGTATTTT
TRBJ1-5,.,TRBV5-1,TRBD1,CASSLGQGTNQPQHF,TGCGCCAGCAGCTTGGGACAGGGGACCAATCAGCCCCAGCATTTT
TRBJ1-5,.,TRBV7-6,.,CASSSGRGSNQPQHF,TGTGCCAGCAGCTCTGGCCGCGGTTCAAATCAGCCCCAGCATTTT
TRBJ1-5,.,TRBV5-1,TRBD1,CASSLLGGPNQPQHF,TGCGCCAGCAGCTTGTTAGGGGGCCCAAATCAGCCCCAGCATTTT
TRBJ2-3,.,TRBV6-2/TRBV6-3,TRBD2,CASSSPRLGGSQYF,TGTGCCAGCAGTTCCCCTCGCCTGGGAGGGTCGCAGTATTTT
TRBJ1-1,.,TRBV27,TRBD1,CASSFGTTGGTEAFF,TGTGCCAGCAGTTTTGGGACTACAGGGGGAACTGAAGCTTTCTTT
TRBJ1-2,.,TRBV6-4,.,CASSDTRGDGYTF,TGTGCCAGCAGTGATACAAGGGGTGATGGCTACACCTTC
TRBJ1-1,once,TRBV11-2,TRBD1,CASSSGQGNLRTEAFF,TGTGCCAGCAGTTCTGGACAGGGGAATTTGAGAACTGAAGCTTTCTTT
TRBJ2-3,.,TRBV5-4,.,CASSPGRELDTQYF,TGTGCCAGCAGCCCTGGGCGGGAACTGGATACGCAGTATTTT
TRBJ1-2,.,TRBV6-5,.,CASSRDTSNYGYTF,TGTGCCAGCAGCCGGGACACTTCTAACTATGGCTACACCTTC
TRBJ2-1,.,TRBV5-4,TRBD2,CASSLRAGGTDEQFF,TGTGCCAGCAGCTTGAGGGCGGGGGGGACGGATGAGCAGTTCTTC
TRBJ2-1,.,TRBV5-8,TRBD1,CASSSGQGKNEQFF,TGTGCCAGCAGCTCGGGACAGGGTAAAAATGAGCAGTTCTTC
TRBJ2-3,.,TRBV6-5,.,CASSKGTSTDTQYF,TGTGCCAGCAGCAAAGGGACTAGCACAGATACGCAGTATTTT
TRBJ1-5,.,TRBV24-1,.,CATSEGRVGRQPQHF,TGTGCCACCAGTGAGGGCAGGGTAGGAAGGCAGCCCCAGCATTTT
TRBJ1-3,.,TRBV7-2,.,CASSLDPGTIYF,TGTGCCAGCAGCTTAGATCCGGGCACCATATATTTT
TRBJ1-5,.,TRBV6-6,TRBD1,CASRLDRVAPQHF,TGTGCCAGCAGATTGGACAGGGTAGCGCCCCAGCATTTT
TRBJ1-2,.,TRBV9,.,CASSVDQSNYGYTF,TGTGCCAGCAGCGTAGACCAGTCTAACTATGGCTACACCTTC